Below, 22 T cell receptor beta chains from the same sample are listed, as sequenced in a study of T cell responses to AZD1222 COVID-19 vaccine. Clones were read by immunoSEQ multiplex PCR, and TCRdb kept only the in-frame ones, dropping some. The repertoire holds roughly 120,000 clones, with about 89% as singletons. Sequences were derived from peripheral blood, sampled on day 0 of AZD1222 vaccination. Receptor source: an adult in good health.

The rearrangement links TRBV5-1 to TRBJ2-1; D is possibly TRBD2 (7 bases). CDR1 is SGHRS, CDR2 YFSETQ, per germline. V lost 6 bases and J lost 0, with 16 bases in between. CDR3 size: 16 residues. The CDR3 sequence is CASTSAGASSYNEQFF. In DNA form, the CDR3 reads TGCGCCAGCACGTCCGCGGGGGCGAGCTCCTACAATGAGCAGTTCTTC.

The rearrangement joins TRBV20-1 to TRBJ2-5; 13 bases align to TRBD2. Germline V gene sequence: CDR1 DFQATT, CDR2 SNEGSKA (reference sequence). With 3 bases clipped from V and 5 bases from J, the junction kept 6 bases outside the gene matches. The CDR3 contains 15 residues. The CDR3 region is CSASGLAGVLETQYF. CDR3 in DNA: TGCAGTGCTAGTGGACTAGCGGGAGTTTTGGAGACCCAGTACTTC.

The gene calls are TRBV9 and TRBJ2-1; unclear D gene. CDR1 is SGDLS and CDR2 is YYNGEE in the germline V gene. V was trimmed by 3 bases and J by 8 bases, leaving 9 bases between them. The CDR3 has 12 amino acids. The CDR3 nucleotides are TGTGCCAGCAGCGCCACAGTGGATGAGCAGTTCTTC. It is translated as CASSATVDEQFF.

The chain joins TRBV7-3 to TRBJ2-3; D is unclear. Germline V gives CDR1 SGHTA, CDR2 FQGTGA. Trimming shortened V by 2 bases and J by 5 bases, and 5 bases separated the two germline ends. The CDR3 runs 12 residues. CDR3 sequence: CASSLYKDTQYF. For the CDR3, the DNA is TGTGCCAGCAGCTTATATAAAGATACGCAGTATTTT.

This clone was found once. A junction boundary mismatches the germline segment, possibly from a read error. The chain combines TRBV7-2 with TRBJ1-1; unclear D gene. The CDR3 is 15 residues long. Germline V CDR1 and CDR2: SGHTA, FQGNSA. CDR3 bases: TGTGCCAGCAGCTTTGGACCTTTAGCGAACTCTGAAGCTTTCTTT. Its translation is CASSFGPLANSEAFF.

The CDR3 sequence: CASSLPEGTGTIYF. The CDR3 DNA reads as TGTGCCAGCAGCTTACCCGAGGGTACGGGCACCATATATTTT. V usage is TRBV7-2 and J usage is TRBJ1-3, with D unresolved. The V gene lost 2 bases and the J gene lost 9 bases, with 14 bases spanning the gap. CDR1 and CDR2 from the germline V gene are SGHTA and FQGNSA. The CDR3 totals 14 residues.

The chain joins TRBV27 to TRBJ1-5, with 7 nucleotides matching TRBD1. CDR3 length: 13 amino acids. The trim removed 6 bases at V and 9 bases at J, leaving 8 bases unmatched. Germline-derived CDR1 and CDR2 are MNHEY and SMNVEV (reference sequence). CDR3 region: CASRAGTVRPQHF. Written as DNA, the CDR3 is TGTGCCAGCAGAGCAGGGACAGTTCGGCCCCAGCATTTT.

The gene calls are TRBV24-1 and TRBJ2-1; possible D gene TRBD1, 6 bases. The CDR3 has 14 residues. The germline V gene has CDR1 KGHDR and CDR2 SFDVKD. Trimming took 3 bases from V and 9 from J, leaving 14 bases between them. Here the CDR3 DNA reads TGTGCCACCAGTGATCACCTAACAGGGCTTGAGCAGTTCTTC. Encoded protein: CATSDHLTGLEQFF.

This clone has more than one count but fewer than ten. The J gene is TRBJ2-7, the V gene TRBV14; D unclear. Trimming stripped 0 bases from V and 7 bases from J, with 10 bases between. CDR1 is SGHDN, CDR2 FVKESK, per germline. The CDR3 sequence is 13 residues long. The CDR3 DNA sequence: TGTGCCAGCAGCCAAGAACTAAGGGAAGAGCAGTACTTC. It codes for CASSQELREEQYF. The whole variable domain, filled in from reference TRBV14 and TRBJ2-7, reads EAGVTQFPSHSVIEKGQTVTLRCDPISGHDNLYWYRRVMGKEIKFLLHFVKESKQDESGMPNNRFLAERTGGTYSTLKVQPAELEDSGVYFCASSQELREEQYFGPGTRLTVT.

The chain has TRBV30 and TRBJ1-4; D not resolved. The CDR3 is made up of 14 amino acids. The V end was cut by 3 bases, the J end by 5 bases, with 13 bases between. The V gene's germline CDR1 is GTSNPN and CDR2 SVGIG (reference sequence). CDR3 nucleotides: TGTGCCTGGAGGTCCTTCGGAATGAATGAAAAACTGTTTTTT. Translated: CAWRSFGMNEKLFF.

The chain recombines TRBV6-2 or TRBV6-3 with TRBJ2-5; 7 bases match TRBD2. The CDR3 is 19 residues long. With 4 bases clipped from V and 4 bases from J, the junction kept 21 bases outside the gene matches. Germline CDR1 and CDR2: MNHEY and SVGEGT. The CDR3, as DNA: TGTGCCAGCAGTTCACGGGTGGGACTATCAACCAGGGTAGCAGAGACCCAGTACTTC. Its protein is CASSSRVGLSTRVAETQYF.

J is TRBJ1-5 and V is TRBV10-2; maybe TRBD1 (6 bases). This CDR3 has 15 amino acids. CDR1 is WSHSY and CDR2 is SAAADI in the germline V gene. V shed 8 bases and J shed 6 bases, with 20 bases lying between them. The CDR3 protein is CASAAVQGSVQPQHF. The CDR3 region has the DNA TGCGCCAGCGCCGCCGTGCAGGGGTCCGTTCAGCCCCAGCATTTT.

The chain uses TRBV28 and TRBJ1-1; TRBD1 agrees at 7 bases. The CDR3 contains 11 residues. Looked up from germline, CDR1 is MDHEN and CDR2 is SYDVKM. J was trimmed by 3 bases and V by 10 bases; bases with no gene match: 2. DNA of the CDR3: TGTGCCACCGGGACAGACACTGAAGCTTTCTTT. Residues: CATGTDTEAFF.

The gene calls are TRBV29-1 and TRBJ2-1; 7 bases are a match to TRBD2. Trimming removed 7 bases from V and 3 bases from J; junction bases left unmatched: 6. CDR3 length: 13 amino acids. Germline V lookup: CDR1 SQVTM, CDR2 ANQGSEA. The CDR3 loop reads CSASGTNYNEQFF. CDR3 DNA sequence: TGCAGCGCCTCCGGGACTAACTACAATGAGCAGTTCTTC.

This chain connects TRBV28 to TRBJ1-5, with unresolved D. Trimming cost V 3 bases and J 6 bases, with 12 bases left between them. From germline, CDR1 is MDHEN and CDR2 SYDVKM. The CDR3 extends over 14 amino acids. CDR3 in DNA: TGTGCCAGCAGTTTCGAACAGTTTGGTCAGCCCCAGCATTTT. Residues: CASSFEQFGQPQHF.

V usage is TRBV10-2 and J usage is TRBJ2-5; 9 nucleotides match TRBD1. Trimming at V came to 6 bases and at J to 5 bases, leaving 7 bases not matched to a gene. This CDR3 is built from 14 residues. Germline V gene lookup returns CDR1 WSHSY and CDR2 SAAADI. The CDR3 DNA is TGCGCCAGCAGCGGGACAGGGTGGCCGGAGACCCAGTACTTC. It encodes CASSGTGWPETQYF.

V and J are TRBV28 and TRBJ1-1; perhaps TRBD1 as D (6 bases). Trimming left V 2 bases short and J 0 bases short, with 10 bases between. Germline lookup yields CDR1 MDHEN and CDR2 SYDVKM. This CDR3 spans 15 amino acids. CDR3 sequence: CASSLRGLVNTEAFF. CDR3 in DNA: TGTGCCAGCAGTTTACGGGGGCTCGTGAACACTGAAGCTTTCTTT.

The gene calls are TRBV3-1 (or the pseudogene TRBV3-2) and TRBJ2-3; unclear D gene. The germline gives CDR1 LGHDT, CDR2 YNNKEL (reference sequence). This CDR3 region has 13 residues. V lost 4 bases, J lost 0 bases, and 5 bases lay in between. The CDR3 reads CASSRGSTDTQYF. The CDR3 bases are TGTGCCAGCAGCCGAGGCAGCACAGATACGCAGTATTTT.

The V gene is TRBV2, the J gene TRBJ1-1; the match to TRBD1 covers 7 bases. The CDR3 is made up of 12 amino acids. J lost 11 bases, V lost 6 bases, and 9 bases had no gene match. CDR1 and CDR2 (germline): SNHLY, FYNNEI. DNA for the CDR3: TGTGCCAGCAGACACGGACAGGTTAGGGCTTTCTTT. It codes for CASRHGQVRAFF.

The chain couples TRBV7-9 to TRBJ1-2; D remains ambiguous. The V gene lost 2 bases and the J gene lost 3 bases, with 7 bases spanning the gap. The CDR3 is 13 amino acids. Germline-derived CDR1 and CDR2 are SEHNR and FQNEAQ (reference sequence). This chain's CDR3 is CASSLSGDYGYTF. In nucleotides, the CDR3 is TGTGCCAGCAGCTTATCTGGGGACTATGGCTACACCTTC.

The sample holds one count of this clone. The genes are TRBV14 and TRBJ2-2; the D is unclear. Trimming removed 4 bases from V and 4 bases from J, with 19 bases in between. This CDR3 has 17 residues. CDR1 is SGHDN and CDR2 is FVKESK in the germline V gene. The CDR3, as DNA: TGTGCCAGCAGCCGACGTGGACCAAGCCGGCCCACCGGGGAGCTGTTTTTT. It specifies CASSRRGPSRPTGELFF.

The chain couples TRBV19 to TRBJ1-1; D might be TRBD1 (5 bases). Deletions cut 6 bases from V and 0 bases from J, with 11 bases between. Germline V gives CDR1 LNHDA, CDR2 SQIVND (reference sequence). CDR3 length: 14 residues. The CDR3 sequence: CASSAGRMNTEAFF. The CDR3 bases are TGTGCCAGTAGCGCGGGACGGATGAACACTGAAGCTTTCTTT.